What follows are 14 T cell receptor beta chains derived from one specimen sequenced in a study of T cells in Graves' hyperthyroidism and ophthalmopathy. Using RNA transcripts as the source, TCR beta CDR3 regions were amplified. The HTBI set primed first-round TCR CDR3 RT-PCR. One entry per CDR3 protein, called by TCRdb with MiXCR from the multiplex PCR reads. The data contain fewer than 750,000 distinct CDR3 sequences, about 15% of them seen just once; the ten biggest clones take up about 4%. The sample consisted of blood. The receptors derive from a woman in her 40s with Graves' ophthalmopathy.

The chain uses TRBV4-3 and TRBJ2-7; 8 bases map to TRBD1. Unmatched junction bases numbered 7, after V lost 1 base and J lost 5 bases. CDR1 is LGHNA, CDR2 YSLEER, per germline. This CDR3 has 15 amino acids. As DNA, the CDR3 is TGCGCCAGCAGCCAAGGTGCAGGGGGCCCAAACGAGCAGTACTTC. It translates to CASSQGAGGPNEQYF.

In its sample, this clonotype was seen many times. This chain uses TRBV6-5 with TRBJ2-7; D is undetermined. Trimming stripped 0 bases from V and 0 bases from J, with 9 bases between. CDR3 length: 15 amino acids. Per the germline V gene, CDR1 is MNHEY and CDR2 is SVGAGI. CDR3 amino acids: CASSYSRRSSYEQYF. The CDR3 DNA reads as TGTGCCAGCAGTTACTCGCGCAGGAGCTCCTACGAGCAGTACTTC.

This clonotype appeared many times. The J gene is TRBJ1-1, the V gene TRBV27; D not resolved. Trimming cost V 3 bases and J 4 bases, with 12 bases left between them. Germline CDR1 and CDR2: MNHEY and SMNVEV (reference sequence). The length of the CDR3 is 14 residues. The CDR3 sequence is CASSFGQHATEAFF. CDR3 bases: TGTGCCAGCAGTTTTGGTCAGCACGCCACTGAAGCTTTCTTT.

This clonotype was recorded at least ten times. The chain carries TRBV20-1 and TRBJ1-2, with 7 nucleotides matching TRBD1. Germline V gene sequence: CDR1 DFQATT, CDR2 SNEGSKA (reference sequence). With V trimmed by 0 bases and J by 7 bases, 11 bases remained unmatched. The CDR3 consists of 15 residues. CDR3 residues: CSARDRRGPFAGYTF. CDR3 nucleotide sequence: TGCAGTGCTAGAGATAGGAGGGGGCCGTTTGCTGGCTACACCTTC.

In its sample, this clonotype was seen many times. The CDR3 spells CASSFLQASEQYF. The CDR3 coding sequence is TGTGCCAGCAGTTTCCTCCAAGCGAGCGAGCAGTACTTC. V and J are TRBV28 and TRBJ2-7, with D unresolved. The CDR3 extends over 13 amino acids. V lost 3 bases to trimming and J lost 6 bases, with 12 bases between them. CDR1 MDHEN and CDR2 SYDVKM come from the germline V gene.

J is TRBJ2-2 and V is TRBV29-1; TRBD2 agrees at 13 bases. Unmatched junction bases numbered 4, after V lost 2 bases and J lost 4 bases. Germline V gene lookup returns CDR1 SQVTM and CDR2 ANQGSEA. The CDR3 consists of 16 residues. CDR3 sequence: CSVETSGRAVTGELFF. The CDR3 DNA reads TGCAGCGTTGAAACTAGCGGGAGGGCCGTCACCGGGGAGCTGTTTTTT.

In its sample, this clonotype was seen many times. V gene TRBV20-1 combines with J gene TRBJ2-5; 7 bases line up with TRBD2. Germline V gene sequence: CDR1 DFQATT, CDR2 SNEGSKA (reference sequence). The CDR3 has 17 residues. V shed 0 bases and J 5 bases; nucleotides not matched to a gene: 15. CDR3 nucleotide sequence: TGCAGTGCTAGAGATGTGACTAGCAGGGAGGCTTTGGAGACCCAGTACTTC. Encoded protein: CSARDVTSREALETQYF.

This clonotype was seen a handful of times. The genes are TRBV6-5 and TRBJ2-1; D is perhaps TRBD2 (5 bases). The CDR3 extends over 15 amino acids. CDR1 is MNHEY and CDR2 is SVGAGI in the germline V gene. Trimming cost V 2 bases and J 5 bases, with 13 bases left between them. CDR3 coding DNA: TGTGCCAGCAGTTACCCGGAGGCGCCGAACAATGAGCAGTTCTTC. This gives the protein CASSYPEAPNNEQFF.

This clonotype was seen ten or more times. The rearrangement links TRBV28 to TRBJ2-5; TRBD1 agrees at 7 bases. Germline CDR1 is MDHEN and CDR2 is SYDVKM. CDR3 size: 14 residues. With V trimmed by 4 bases and J by 4 bases, 6 bases remained unmatched. This CDR3 is CASSSPGTAETQYF. DNA for the CDR3: TGTGCCAGCAGTTCGCCGGGGACAGCAGAGACCCAGTACTTC.

At least ten counts were recorded for this clonotype. The rearrangement uses TRBV28 and TRBJ1-1; 9 nucleotides agree with TRBD1. Germline trimming cut 8 bases from V and 0 bases from J; bases unmatched to any gene: 7. The CDR3 covers 15 residues. Germline CDR1 reads MDHEN; CDR2 reads SYDVKM. CDR3 sequence: CASSDRGIMNTEAFF. CDR3 bases: TGTGCCAGCTCCGACAGGGGGATTATGAACACTGAAGCTTTCTTT. The variable domain in full, with the rest retrieved from reference TRBV28 and TRBJ1-1, is DVKVTQSSRYLVKRTGEKVFLECVQDMDHENMFWYRQDPGLGLRLIYFSYDVKMKEKGDIPEGYSVSREKKERFSLILESASTNQTSMYLCASSDRGIMNTEAFFGQGTRLTVV.

This clonotype was picked up many times. The gene calls are TRBV20-1 and TRBJ2-7; 8 nucleotides line up with TRBD1. Germline V gene data show CDR1 as DFQATT and CDR2 as SNEGSKA (reference sequence). The CDR3 contains 13 residues. J gave up 1 base and V 6 bases, and 5 bases lay outside the gene matches. This CDR3 is CSALGQGSYEQYF. CDR3 in DNA: TGCAGTGCCCTAGGACAGGGATCCTACGAGCAGTACTTC.

In this sample, this clonotype turned up many times. The V and J genes are TRBV6-2 or TRBV6-3 and TRBJ1-1; a weak D match, TRBD1 (6 bases). Per the germline V gene, CDR1 is MNHEY and CDR2 is SVGEGT. V gave up 7 bases and J gave up 6 bases, with 12 bases separating them. The CDR3 contains 12 residues. The CDR3 coding sequence is TGTGCCAGCAAACAGGGCGTGGCTGAAGCTTTCTTT. Residues: CASKQGVAEAFF.

The table lists this clonotype with many counts. The V gene is TRBV28, the J gene TRBJ2-7; 8 nucleotides line up with TRBD1. Trimming at V came to 6 bases and at J to 4 bases, leaving 8 bases not matched to a gene. This CDR3 contains 14 residues. The germline V gene has CDR1 MDHEN and CDR2 SYDVKM. The DNA for the CDR3 is TGTGCCAGCAGCGATCCGACAGGGGTTTACGAGCAGTACTTC. Its translation: CASSDPTGVYEQYF.

This clonotype has ten or more counts. The chain combines TRBV6-5 with TRBJ2-7; TRBD1 matches at 11 bases. Germline CDR1 reads MNHEY; CDR2 reads SVGAGI. The CDR3 covers 17 residues. The trim removed 2 bases at V and 0 bases at J, leaving 6 bases unmatched. The CDR3 DNA follows: TGTGCCAGCAGTTACCAAACCGGGACAGGGGGCTCCTACGAGCAGTACTTC. Its protein is CASSYQTGTGGSYEQYF.